This T cell receptor (beta chain) is from a study of Ad26.COV2.S vaccination and SARS-CoV-2 variants. Across the whole study: Donor was one of the participants in the Ad26.COV2.S arm of the COV1001 trial.

Germline V gene lookup returns CDR1 LGHNA and CDR2 YSLEER. With 5 bases removed from V and 8 bases from J, the gap between germline ends came to 39 bases. The CDR3 contains 21 residues. Overall study results and limits: Reportedly, after vaccination the spike-specific CD8+ and CD4+ T cell responses displayed substantial breadth.

A note on this clone: The antigen is unknown.

TCRdb's table, derived via immunoSEQ multiplex PCR, lists solely in-frame clones and lacks some. The sample includes 300,000 to 350,000 clones, under 90% of them seen just once. The treatment denotes: over 15 received Ad26.COV2.S at low or high dose, single or two shots; five or six received placebo; per-sample allocation not given. Day 63 following the first vaccine or placebo injection was when the samples were taken. This adult donor, from Boston, was 18-55 years old. What was given as vaccine was an Ad26 vector encoding Wuhan-strain SARS-CoV-2 spike. The sequence derives from a person aged 18 to 59 who received the Ad26.COV2.S COVID-19 vaccine or a placebo. The genes are TRBV4-3 and TRBJ1-2; the D is unclear. The starting material was peripheral blood, obtained in a trial of Ad26.COV2.S vaccine versus placebo. In nucleotides, the CDR3 is TGCGCCAGCAGCTCCAGGCTGGTCGAGCTGAGGGCTGGGGAGGGAGAGAGGGGCTACACCTTC. This sequence encodes CASSSRLVELRAGEGERGYTF.